One and the same sample provided the 15 T cell receptor beta chains below, sequenced in a study of blood T cells in healthy people across ages. The second PCR ran about 6 to 11 cycles with a sample-barcoded 5' primer and J-beta primers. TCRdb redid the calling of the 5' RACE reads with MiXCR, one entry per CDR3 protein. The sample has 900,000 to 950,000 distinct CDR3 sequences; just under 30% are singletons. The same sample was also studied in work on T cells of mothers and their children.

The specimen sequenced was blood. The receptor source for this set is a woman between 40 and 50 years old in good health.

This clonotype was seen a few times. This chain uses TRBV5-1 with TRBJ1-2, with D perhaps TRBD1 (6 bases). CDR1 SGHRS and CDR2 YFSETQ come from the germline V gene. This CDR3 is built from 13 residues. Trimming removed 3 bases from V and 4 bases from J, with 10 bases in between. Here the CDR3 DNA reads TGCGCCAGCAGCTCGGACAGTTTCTATGGCTACACCTTC. Encoded protein: CASSSDSFYGYTF. Variable domain in full (rest from reference TRBV5-1 and TRBJ1-2): KAGVTQTPRYLIKTRGQQVTLSCSPISGHRSVSWYQQTPGQGLQFLFEYFSETQRNKGNFPGRFSGRQFSNSRSEMNVSTLELGDSALYLCASSSDSFYGYTFGSGTRLTVV.

J is TRBJ2-7 and V is TRBV20-1; weak D call: TRBD2 (6 bases). Germline-derived CDR1 and CDR2 are DFQATT and SNEGSKA (reference sequence). The V end lost 3 bases, the J end lost 2 bases, and 11 bases lay between the germline ends. The CDR3 has 13 residues. The CDR3 region is CSASGGDPYEQYF. For the CDR3, the DNA is TGCAGTGCTAGTGGCGGGGACCCCTACGAGCAGTACTTC.

Many counts were recorded for this clonotype. This sequence joins TRBV29-1 and TRBJ2-3; D is ambiguous. This CDR3 has 14 residues. V lost 1 base, J lost 2 bases, and 10 bases lay in between. In germline, CDR1 is SQVTM, CDR2 ANQGSEA. The DNA for the CDR3 is TGCAGCGTTGAAGTCCGCCAGGTCACAGATACGCAGTATTTT. This gives the protein CSVEVRQVTDTQYF.

On this clonotype itself: This clone may be a read error of a much larger clone one base away. The conserved phenylalanine or tryptophan is not found at the CDR3 terminus, so this likely reflects a read error. The V gene is TRBV12-3 or TRBV12-4, the J gene TRBJ2-6; D is ambiguous. The CDR3 is 14 residues long. V shed 5 bases and J shed 0 bases, with 5 bases lying between them. This chain's CDR3 is CASSRPSGANVLTC. In DNA, the CDR3 is TGTGCCAGCAGTCGGCCCTCTGGGGCCAACGTCCTGACTTGC.

This clonotype was observed many times. This chain uses TRBV9 with TRBJ1-2; TRBD1 is a possible D gene (5 bases). Germline CDR1 reads SGDLS; CDR2 reads YYNGEE. The CDR3 is 12 amino acids. Trimming removed 7 bases from V and 8 bases from J, with 15 bases in between. CDR3: CASVGQGFGYTF. The CDR3 nucleotides read TGTGCCAGCGTAGGTCAGGGTTTCGGCTACACCTTC.

This clonotype was seen ten or more times. The chain links TRBV5-1 to TRBJ2-7; D possibly corresponds to TRBD2 (5 bases). This CDR3 contains 12 residues. The V gene lost 2 bases and the J gene lost 6 bases, with 9 bases spanning the gap. The germline V gene has CDR1 SGHRS and CDR2 YFSETQ. In DNA, the CDR3 is TGCGCCAGCAGCTTAATTGAGGGCGAGCAGTACTTC. Residues: CASSLIEGEQYF.

In regard to this clonotype: At one end, the junction sequence differs from germline, possibly due to a read error. The chain carries TRBV4-2 and TRBJ2-7, with D tentatively TRBD1 or TRBD2 (6 bases each). The length of the CDR3 is 14 residues. The germline V gene has CDR1 LGHNA and CDR2 YNFKEQ. The CDR3 region has the DNA TGTGCCAGCAACCAAGAGGGGGGTATCGACGAGCAGTACTTC. This translates into CASNQEGGIDEQYF.

The gene calls are TRBV29-1 and TRBJ1-2; TRBD1 matches 8 bases. The germline CDR1 and CDR2 sequences are SQVTM and ANQGSEA. The CDR3 has 15 residues. With V trimmed by 6 bases and J by 3 bases, 12 bases remained unmatched. As DNA, the CDR3 is TGCAGCGTCCAGGGGGCCAGGGAGGCGGACTATGGCTACACCTTC. It yields the protein CSVQGAREADYGYTF.

The chain links TRBV28 to TRBJ1-2; no firm D call. The germline V gene encodes CDR1 MDHEN and CDR2 SYDVKM. Trimming shortened V by 5 bases and J by 6 bases, and 7 bases separated the two germline ends. The CDR3 runs to 11 residues. The CDR3 loop reads CASSALDGYTF. CDR3 nucleotide sequence: TGTGCCAGCAGTGCCTTGGATGGCTACACCTTC.

This clonotype was seen only a few times. DNA of the CDR3: TGTGCCAGCAGTATACTAGCAGGCTCCTACGAGCAGTACTTC. This sequence encodes CASSILAGSYEQYF. This chain uses TRBV6-6 with TRBJ2-7; a weak D match, TRBD2 (6 bases). The CDR3 runs to 14 residues. With 5 bases removed from V and 0 bases from J, the gap between germline ends came to 11 bases. Germline CDR1 and CDR2: MNHNY and SVGAGI (reference sequence).

Concerning this clonotype itself: A much bigger clone sits one base away, suggesting this may be a read error. The chain couples TRBV29-1 to TRBJ2-1; D gene uncertain. The CDR3 totals 11 residues. Trimming pared 5 bases from V and 3 bases from J, leaving 5 bases between. Germline CDR1 and CDR2: SQVTM and ANQGSEA. The CDR3, as DNA: TGCAGCGTTAACAACTACAATGAGCAGTTCTTC. Protein sequence: CSVNNYNEQFF.

This chain connects TRBV7-3 to TRBJ2-1, with TRBD2 matching over 8 bases. The germline V gene encodes CDR1 SGHTA and CDR2 FQGTGA. The CDR3 length is 15 residues. The ends lost 0 bases at V and 8 bases at J; junction bases unmatched: 6. CDR3: CASSLTPGGAYEQFF. CDR3 in DNA: TGTGCCAGCAGCTTAACCCCCGGGGGGGCATATGAGCAGTTCTTC.

This clonotype has a count of ten or more. The V and J genes are TRBV12-3 or TRBV12-4 and TRBJ2-1; perhaps D is TRBD1 or TRBD2 (5 bases each). V lost 7 bases to trimming and J lost 10 bases, with 11 bases between them. The CDR3 extends over 11 amino acids. The CDR3, as DNA: TGTGCCAGCACCGTGGGGGACGAGCAGTTCTTC. Translation gives CASTVGDEQFF.

A few counts support this clonotype. The gene calls are TRBV11-2 and TRBJ2-1, with 9 bases identical to TRBD2. Per the germline V gene, CDR1 is SGHAT and CDR2 is FQNNGV. The V gene end was trimmed by 3 bases and the J gene end by 9 bases; junction bases not matched to a gene: 9. The CDR3 runs to 15 residues. DNA of the CDR3: TGTGCCAGCAGCTTTTTGGTGCGGGGGGGGATTGAGCAGTTCTTC. Residues: CASSFLVRGGIEQFF. The full variable domain, completed using reference TRBV11-2 and TRBJ2-1, is EAGVAQSPRYKIIEKRQSVAFWCNPISGHATLYWYQQILGQGPKLLIQFQNNGVVDDSQLPKDRFSAERLKGVDSTLKIQPAKLEDSAVYLCASSFLVRGGIEQFFGPGTRLTVL.

This clonotype appeared many times. DNA for the CDR3: TGCAGCCTTCGGGACCGTGGGGGGGAGACCCAGTACTTC. Protein sequence: CSLRDRGGETQYF. The V gene is TRBV29-1, the J gene TRBJ2-5; possibly TRBD2 for D (6 bases). The V and J ends lost 8 bases and 5 bases respectively, with 18 bases between them. The germline V gene encodes CDR1 SQVTM and CDR2 ANQGSEA. The CDR3 has 13 residues.